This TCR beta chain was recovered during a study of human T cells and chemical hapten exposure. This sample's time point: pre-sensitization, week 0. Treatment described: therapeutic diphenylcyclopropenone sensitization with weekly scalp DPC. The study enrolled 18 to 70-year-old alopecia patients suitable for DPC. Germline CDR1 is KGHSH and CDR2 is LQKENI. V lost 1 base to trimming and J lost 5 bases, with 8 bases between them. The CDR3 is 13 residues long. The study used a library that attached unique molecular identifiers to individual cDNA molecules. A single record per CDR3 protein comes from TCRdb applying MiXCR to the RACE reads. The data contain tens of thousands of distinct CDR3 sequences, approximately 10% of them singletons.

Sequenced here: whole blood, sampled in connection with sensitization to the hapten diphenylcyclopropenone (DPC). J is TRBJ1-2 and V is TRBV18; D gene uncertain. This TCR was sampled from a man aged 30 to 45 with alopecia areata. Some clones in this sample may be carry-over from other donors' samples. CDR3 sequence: CASSPLPSYGYTF. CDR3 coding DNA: TGTGCCAGCTCACCACTACCAAGTTATGGCTACACCTTC.